This T cell receptor beta chain was obtained from a study of regulatory T cells in long-lasting Graves disease. On the study more broadly: Antithyroid drug use was under 3 months in newly diagnosed Graves' patients.

Stated time point: newly diagnosed GD, antithyroid drugs for less than 3 months. PBMC-derived RNA was used for the TCR library. Under American Thyroid Association guidelines, Graves' disease was diagnosed. Notes on this clonotype: Its target is unknown.

Trimming took 9 bases from V and 6 from J; bases not matched to a gene: 5. The CDR3 is made up of 13 amino acids. The V gene's germline CDR1 is LNHDA and CDR2 SQIVND (reference sequence). Construction of the TCR beta libraries employed iRepertoire HTBI primers in conjunction with Arm-PCR of CDR3 regions. TCRdb called the multiplex PCR reads again in MiXCR, with one record for every CDR3 protein. The table shows about 240,000 distinct CDR3 sequences, with roughly 21% occurring only once. Findings and caveats of the study: Small sample size may have lowered accuracy.

The sequence was collected from a female donor with Graves disease. The sequencing used peripheral blood mononuclear cells (PBMCs), collected at new diagnosis, from a patient treated with antithyroid drugs. This rearrangement joins TRBV19 to TRBJ1-5; 10 bases line up with TRBD1. CDR3 in amino acids: CASGDRGVQPQHF. In DNA form, the CDR3 reads TGTGCCAGCGGGGACAGGGGAGTTCAGCCCCAGCATTTT.